Listed below are T cell receptor beta chains from one sample, sequenced in a study of cytomegalovirus exposure and HLA in healthy donors. Profiling relied on immunoSEQ multiplex PCR, and the TCRdb table lists in-frame clones only, not all of them. Of 200,000 to 250,000 clones listed, almost 85% are singletons. The sequenced material came from PBMCs. The receptor set was obtained from a middle-aged woman in good health and CMV-seronegative. Both conserved end residues are part of each CDR3. Fields, in order: clone size, D gene, J gene, V gene, CDR3 DNA, CDR3 protein. The D gene is left open where the match is weak. The size entry is marked missing in some rows and otherwise reads once, few, many or a size class.

clone_size: NA; d_call: NA; j_call: TRBJ1-6; v_call: TRBV20-1; cdr3_nt: TGCAGTGCCCCAGAGGTCGTCCTCCACTTT; cdr3_aa: CSAPEVVLHF
clone_size: once; d_call: NA; j_call: TRBJ1-6; v_call: TRBV18; cdr3_nt: TGTGCCAGCTCACCCGGGGCAGGGGAGAGAGCACCCCTCCACTTT; cdr3_aa: CASSPGAGERAPLHF
clone_size: NA; d_call: TRBD1; j_call: TRBJ2-7; v_call: TRBV7-6; cdr3_nt: TGCGCCAGCAGTACGACAGGGGAGGCCTACGAGCAGTACTTC; cdr3_aa: CASSTTGEAYEQYF
clone_size: NA; d_call: TRBD1; j_call: TRBJ2-7; v_call: TRBV5-4; cdr3_nt: TGTGCCAGCAGCGCGGGACAGGTCTACGAGCAGTACTTC; cdr3_aa: CASSAGQVYEQYF
clone_size: NA; d_call: NA; j_call: TRBJ1-1; v_call: TRBV28; cdr3_nt: TGTGCCAGCAGTCGTCAGGGGATTGAAGCTTTCTTT; cdr3_aa: CASSRQGIEAFF
clone_size: NA; d_call: NA; j_call: TRBJ1-1; v_call: TRBV5-1; cdr3_nt: TGCGCCAGCAGCCCAGGACTGACCCCGAACACTGAAGCTTTCTTT; cdr3_aa: CASSPGLTPNTEAFF
clone_size: NA; d_call: TRBD1; j_call: TRBJ2-7; v_call: TRBV9; cdr3_nt: TGTGCCAGCAGCGAATCACAGGGGGCTTCCTACGAGCAGTACTTC; cdr3_aa: CASSESQGASYEQYF
clone_size: NA; d_call: TRBD2; j_call: TRBJ2-3; v_call: TRBV7-6; cdr3_nt: TGTGCCAGCAGCTTACTAGCGGGGGCTACAGATACGCAGTATTTT; cdr3_aa: CASSLLAGATDTQYF
clone_size: NA; d_call: NA; j_call: TRBJ1-5; v_call: TRBV2; cdr3_nt: TGTGCCAGCAGAGGTCAGGTCTATAGCGATCAGCCCCAGCATTTT; cdr3_aa: CASRGQVYSDQPQHF
clone_size: NA; d_call: NA; j_call: TRBJ1-4; v_call: TRBV30; cdr3_nt: TGTGCCGGGGACCAGGGAGGTGAAAAACTGTTTTTT; cdr3_aa: CAGDQGGEKLFF
clone_size: NA; d_call: TRBD1; j_call: TRBJ1-4; v_call: TRBV27; cdr3_nt: TGTGCCAGCAGTCGACAGGGGGAGGAAAAACTGTTTTTT; cdr3_aa: CASSRQGEEKLFF
clone_size: NA; d_call: TRBD1; j_call: TRBJ1-5; v_call: TRBV19; cdr3_nt: TGTGCCAGTAGTACCTCCCGGACAGGGTCGGATGCAGCCCAGCATTTT; cdr3_aa: CASSTSRTGSDAAQHF
clone_size: NA; d_call: TRBD1; j_call: TRBJ2-6; v_call: TRBV29-1; cdr3_nt: TGCAGCGTTGTCGGGGACAGTTTCGCTGGGGCCAACGTCCTGACTTTC; cdr3_aa: CSVVGDSFAGANVLTF
clone_size: NA; d_call: NA; j_call: TRBJ2-5; v_call: TRBV5-1; cdr3_nt: TGCGCCAGCAGCTTGCAGGGATACCAAGAGACCCAGTACTTC; cdr3_aa: CASSLQGYQETQYF
clone_size: NA; d_call: TRBD1; j_call: TRBJ1-4; v_call: TRBV30; cdr3_nt: TGTGCCTCCCGGGACAGGGGAGCTAATGAAAAACTGTTTTTT; cdr3_aa: CASRDRGANEKLFF
clone_size: NA; d_call: NA; j_call: TRBJ1-1; v_call: TRBV19; cdr3_nt: TGTGCCAGTAGTATAGGTCCAGATCTTACTGAAGCTTTCTTT; cdr3_aa: CASSIGPDLTEAFF
clone_size: NA; d_call: TRBD2; j_call: TRBJ2-1; v_call: TRBV7-2; cdr3_nt: TGTGCCAGCAGCCCCTTAGCGGGGGGGCTCTCGAGTGAGCAGTTCTTC; cdr3_aa: CASSPLAGGLSSEQFF
clone_size: NA; d_call: NA; j_call: TRBJ1-1; v_call: TRBV19; cdr3_nt: TGTGCCAGTAGTGTCCCCCCGGCGGGGGTAGGATTAACTGAAGCTTTCTTT; cdr3_aa: CASSVPPAGVGLTEAFF
clone_size: NA; d_call: NA; j_call: TRBJ1-1; v_call: TRBV30; cdr3_nt: TGTGCCTGGACCTCCGGACACGGAGGGACTGAAGCTTTCTTT; cdr3_aa: CAWTSGHGGTEAFF
clone_size: NA; d_call: NA; j_call: TRBJ1-1; v_call: TRBV6-4; cdr3_nt: TGTGCCAGCAGGAGATTCAGCAGGGAGGCTGAAGCTTTCTTT; cdr3_aa: CASRRFSREAEAFF
clone_size: few; d_call: NA; j_call: TRBJ1-4; v_call: TRBV5-5; cdr3_nt: TGTGCCAGCAGCCCGGACAGATCACGAAATGAAAAACTGTTTTTT; cdr3_aa: CASSPDRSRNEKLFF